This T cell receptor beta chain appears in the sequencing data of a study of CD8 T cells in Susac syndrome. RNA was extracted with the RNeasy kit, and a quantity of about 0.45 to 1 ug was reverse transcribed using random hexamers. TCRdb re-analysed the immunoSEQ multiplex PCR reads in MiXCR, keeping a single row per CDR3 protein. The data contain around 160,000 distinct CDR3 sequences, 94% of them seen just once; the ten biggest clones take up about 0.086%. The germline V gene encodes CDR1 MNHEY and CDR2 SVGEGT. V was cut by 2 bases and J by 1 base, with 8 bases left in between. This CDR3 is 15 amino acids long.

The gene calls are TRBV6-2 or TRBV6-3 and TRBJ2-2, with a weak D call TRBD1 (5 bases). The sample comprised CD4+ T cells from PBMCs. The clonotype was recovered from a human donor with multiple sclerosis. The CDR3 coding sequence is TGTGCCAGCAGTTACCGGCAGGGGAACACCGGGGAGCTGTTTTTT. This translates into CASSYRQGNTGELFF.